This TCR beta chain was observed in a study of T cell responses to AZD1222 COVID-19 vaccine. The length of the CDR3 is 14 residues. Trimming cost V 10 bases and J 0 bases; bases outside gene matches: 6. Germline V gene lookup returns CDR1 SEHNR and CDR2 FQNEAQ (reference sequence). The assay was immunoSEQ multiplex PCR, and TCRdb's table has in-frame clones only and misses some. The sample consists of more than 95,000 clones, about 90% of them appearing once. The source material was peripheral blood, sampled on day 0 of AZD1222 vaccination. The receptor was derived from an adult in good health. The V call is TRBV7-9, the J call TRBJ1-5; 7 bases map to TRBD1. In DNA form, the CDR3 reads TGTGCCACCGAAACAGGGGATAGCAATCAGCCCCAGCATTTT. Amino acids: CATETGDSNQPQHF. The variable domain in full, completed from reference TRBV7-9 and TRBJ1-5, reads DTGVSQNPRHKITKRGQNVTFRCDPISEHNRLYWYRQTLGQGPEFLTYFQNEAQLEKSRLLSDRFSAERPKGSFSTLEIQRTEQGDSAMYLCATETGDSNQPQHFGDGTRLSIL.